What follows is one TCR beta chain and its context. There is no known antigen for this receptor. It has no much larger one-base neighbor in the sample; base qualities were not kept. The record originates from a study of regulatory T cells in long-lasting Graves disease (dated by TCRdb to the early 2020s). Turning to the overall study: Persistent Graves' disease was defined as persistently positive TSH receptor autoantibodies together with antithyroid drug treatment for over 5 years. This study used TCR sequencing and RNA sequencing of peripheral blood to compare persistent Graves' disease patients against newly diagnosed Graves' disease patients. The study was registered as a clinical trial and conducted in China. A total of about 35 samples underwent TCR sequencing, from about 13 patients with persistent Graves' disease and approximately 20 patients with newly diagnosed Graves' disease. On average, persistent Graves' disease patients in the clinical cohort had been on antithyroid drugs for approximately ten years. The full study reports these points: Lower TCR Shannon entropy and fewer highly expanded clones were observed in persistent Graves' disease patients than in newly diagnosed patients, which suggested clonal expansion. The small sample size was acknowledged by the authors as a limitation that may reduce accuracy. Only the TCR beta chain was sequenced and analyzed. The study examined only peripheral blood because the primary lesion, thyroid tissue, could not be accessed. Preferential use of TRBV28, TRBJ1-2 and TRBJ2-5 was observed in persistent disease, whereas TRBV20-1 and TRBJ2-1 were favored in newly diagnosed disease. Patients with persistent disease shared more public clonotypes (approximately 2,500) than newly diagnosed patients did (more than 900).

Counted from cysteine to phenylalanine, this CDR3 has 14 amino acids. Only CDR3 DNA is held: 42 bases, read in frame from base 1. Looking up the germline V gene (reference sequence) yields CDR1 MNHEY and CDR2 SMNVEV. Trimming accounts for 5 bases at V and 5 bases at J, while the number of junction bases matched to no gene is 7. The label giving this sample's time point can be read as: persistent/refractory GD, antithyroid drugs over 5 years with positive TRAb. RNA was extracted from PBMCs in TRIzol for both TCR sequencing and RNA sequencing. The diagnosis of Graves' disease was made according to American Thyroid Association guidelines. Patients for the study were recruited at an endocrinology department in Xi'an, China. Each patient gave 7 to 9.5 milliliters of peripheral blood, collected in an EDTA anticoagulant tube. Ficoll Paque Plus density gradient separation was used to isolate PBMCs, and no additional T cell sorting was done. An Agilent 2100 Bioanalyzer and agarose gel were used to assess RNA quality, and a NanoDrop 2000 was used to measure RNA concentration.

Library preparation was by multiplex PCR. Sequencing used an Illumina HiSeq 4000. CDR3 regions were amplified by Arm-PCR with iRepertoire HTBI primers to construct TCR beta libraries. Before sequencing, the PCR products went through gel purification. From the authors' description of their analysis: Across samples, about 63 TRBV and roughly 15 TRBJ segments were identified and used for gene usage analysis of CDR3 amino acid clonotypes. COPE and FqMerger were used to merge filtered high-quality paired reads into contigs. BLAST was used to align contigs to the IMGT TRBV, TRBD and TRBJ reference genes, and CDR3 was defined following IMGT. Any clonotype with a frequency above 0.1% was counted as a highly expanded clone. Shannon entropy served as the measure of repertoire diversity, while the Gini coefficient captured V-J evenness. Clonotypes shared by more than one individual were considered public. The public reads were quality trimmed at Q25 with fastp and then assembled into clones with MiXCR by TCRdb, keeping productive beta chains. All rows with the same CDR3 protein become a single entry with the most common DNA and genes. The V and J calls shown here were made by TCRdb, not taken from the authors' results. This sample is represented by 650,000 to 850,000 distinct CDR3 sequences; around 32% of them were singletons. The top ten hold around 40% of the sample.

This receptor was identified in a female donor with Graves disease. The starting material was peripheral blood mononuclear cells (PBMCs), obtained when the disease was refractory, from a patient treated with antithyroid drugs. This receptor chain uses TRBV27 and TRBJ2-5; a stretch of 8 junction bases matches TRBD1. The sequenced DNA: TGTGCCAGCAGTACGACAGGGGTTCTCGAGACCCAGTACTTC. Its amino acids are CASSTTGVLETQYF.